This T cell receptor beta chain was sequenced during a study of blood T cell repertoires in COVID-19. Germline loops: CDR1 SGHKS, CDR2 YYEKEE (reference sequence). V lost 0 bases, J lost 4 bases, and 3 bases stayed unmatched. The CDR3 consists of 15 residues. Clones were read by immunoSEQ multiplex PCR, and TCRdb kept only the in-frame ones, dropping some. The sample records a few hundred thousand clones, 80% to 85% being singletons. Participant age was roughly 18 to 95 years, and participants resided in about 25 US areas. V gene TRBV5-5 combines with J gene TRBJ2-1; 8 nucleotides agree with TRBD1. This TCR derives from a man aged 50 to 59 who had recovered from COVID-19. Source material: PBMCs or T cells enriched from blood (not recorded which). Here the CDR3 DNA reads TGTGCCAGCAGCTTGGGGGGGACAGGATACAATGAGCAGTTCTTC. Translated, it gives CASSLGGTGYNEQFF.